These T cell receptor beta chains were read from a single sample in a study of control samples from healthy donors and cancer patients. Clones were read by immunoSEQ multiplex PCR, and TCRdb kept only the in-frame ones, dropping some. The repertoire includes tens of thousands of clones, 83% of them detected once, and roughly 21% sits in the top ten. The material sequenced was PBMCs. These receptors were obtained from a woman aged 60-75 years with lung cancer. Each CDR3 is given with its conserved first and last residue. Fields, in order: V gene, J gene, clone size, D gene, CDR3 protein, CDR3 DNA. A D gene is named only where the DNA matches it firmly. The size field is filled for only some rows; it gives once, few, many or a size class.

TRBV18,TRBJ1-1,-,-,CASSPQTSGSGGTEAFF,TGTGCCAGCTCACCACAAACTTCGGGGTCGGGGGGCACTGAAGCTTTCTTT
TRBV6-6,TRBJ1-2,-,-,CASTYSAGGAGYTF,TGTGCCAGCACCTATAGCGCCGGGGGAGCTGGCTACACCTTC
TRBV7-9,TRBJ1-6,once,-,CASSLEGGSPLHF,TGTGCCAGCAGCTTAGAGGGGGGATCACCCCTCCACTTT
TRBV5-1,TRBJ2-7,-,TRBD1,CASSLGKDRPPYF,TGCGCCAGCAGCTTGGGGAAGGACAGGCCCCCGTACTTC
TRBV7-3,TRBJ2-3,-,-,CASSLRVAPDTQYF,TGTGCCAGCAGCTTAAGAGTGGCTCCAGATACGCAGTATTTT
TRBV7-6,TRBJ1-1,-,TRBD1,CASSLGGGQTLNTEAFF,TGTGCCAGCAGCTTAGGGGGGGGACAGACTCTGAACACTGAAGCTTTCTTT
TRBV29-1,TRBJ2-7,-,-,CSVIFGAKGYEQYF,TGCAGCGTTATTTTCGGGGCCAAGGGCTACGAGCAGTACTTC
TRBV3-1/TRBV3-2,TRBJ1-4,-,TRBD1,CASSSWDRGSANEKLFF,TGTGCCAGCAGCAGCTGGGACAGGGGGTCGGCTAATGAAAAACTGTTTTTT
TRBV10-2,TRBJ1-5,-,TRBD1,CASRLPGTDQPQHF,TGCGCCAGCAGATTACCAGGGACAGATCAGCCCCAGCATTTT
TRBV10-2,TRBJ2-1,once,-,CASTGRGSYNEQFF,TGCGCCAGCACAGGGCGGGGATCCTACAATGAGCAGTTCTTC
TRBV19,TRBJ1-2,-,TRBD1,CASRDRGGVNYGYTF,TGTGCCAGTAGGGACAGGGGAGGCGTGAACTATGGCTACACCTTC
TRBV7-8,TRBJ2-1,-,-,CASSSDSLEQFF,TGTGCCAGCAGCTCAGACTCCCTTGAGCAGTTCTTC
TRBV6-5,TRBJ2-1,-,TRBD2,CASSYSASGSYNEQFF,TGTGCCAGCAGTTACTCGGCTAGCGGCAGCTACAATGAGCAGTTCTTC
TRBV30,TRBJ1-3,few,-,CAWSVSRPNTIYF,TGTGCCTGGAGTGTGAGCCGGCCGAACACCATATATTTT
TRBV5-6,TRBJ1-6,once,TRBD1,CASSLQRTGSYNSPLHF,TGTGCCAGCAGCTTGCAAAGGACAGGCTCCTATAATTCACCCCTCCACTTT
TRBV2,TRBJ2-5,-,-,CASEGGARGTQYF,TGTGCCAGTGAGGGCGGAGCCAGAGGGACCCAGTACTTC
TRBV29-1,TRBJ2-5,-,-,CSVGIFGETQYF,TGCAGCGTTGGTATCTTCGGAGAGACCCAGTACTTC
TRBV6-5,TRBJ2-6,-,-,CATFGGGSGANVLTF,TGTGCCACCTTTGGGGGTGGCTCTGGGGCCAACGTCCTGACTTTC
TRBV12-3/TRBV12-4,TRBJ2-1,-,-,CASSFYDEQFF,TGTGCCAGCAGTTTCTACGATGAGCAGTTCTTC
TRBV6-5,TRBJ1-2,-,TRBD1,CASAPTGTAENGYTF,TGTGCCAGCGCGCCTACCGGGACAGCGGAAAATGGCTACACCTTC
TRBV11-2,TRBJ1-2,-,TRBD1,CASSLATYSQGESRGYTF,TGTGCCAGCAGCTTAGCCACGTACTCACAGGGGGAGTCTCGTGGCTACACCTTC
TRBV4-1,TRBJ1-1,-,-,CASSQEGVMNTEAFF,TGCGCCAGCAGCCAGGAGGGCGTTATGAACACTGAAGCTTTCTTT
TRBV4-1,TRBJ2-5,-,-,CASSQGNAETQYF,TGCGCCAGCAGCCAAGGTAATGCGGAGACCCAGTACTTC
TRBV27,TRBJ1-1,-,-,CASTLELGGEAFF,TGTGCCAGCACTCTAGAATTAGGGGGTGAAGCTTTCTTT
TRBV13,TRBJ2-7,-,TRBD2,CASGPSSGSNEQYF,TGTGCCAGCGGCCCCTCTAGCGGGAGTAACGAGCAGTACTTC
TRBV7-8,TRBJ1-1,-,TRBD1,CASSLRDRGSNTEAFF,TGTGCCAGCAGCTTGCGTGACAGGGGGTCGAACACTGAAGCTTTCTTT
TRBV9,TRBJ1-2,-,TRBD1,CASSVQQGAPDF,TGTGCCAGCAGCGTACAACAGGGGGCGCCCGACTTC
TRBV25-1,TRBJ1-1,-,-,CASSEPRGFETGEAFF,TGTGCCAGCAGTGAACCACGGGGATTCGAGACGGGTGAAGCTTTCTTT
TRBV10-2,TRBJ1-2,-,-,CASSDPSTYGYTF,TGCGCCAGCAGCGACCCTTCCACCTATGGCTACACCTTC
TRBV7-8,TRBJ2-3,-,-,CASSLIGASTDTQYF,TGTGCCAGCAGCTTAATAGGGGCAAGCACAGATACGCAGTATTTT
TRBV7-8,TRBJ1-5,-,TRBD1,CASSYLPGQGGRGNQPQHF,TGTGCCAGCAGCTATCTCCCGGGACAGGGGGGCAGGGGCAATCAGCCCCAGCATTTT
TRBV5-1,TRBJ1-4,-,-,CASSTQPRGLDEKLFF,TGCGCCAGCAGCACTCAACCTAGAGGGCTGGATGAAAAACTGTTTTTT
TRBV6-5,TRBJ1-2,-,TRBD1,CASSYSTGVYGYTF,TGTGCCAGCAGTTACTCGACAGGGGTCTATGGCTACACCTTC
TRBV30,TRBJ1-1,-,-,CAWRKGGGMNTEAFF,TGTGCCTGGAGGAAGGGGGGAGGCATGAACACTGAAGCTTTCTTT
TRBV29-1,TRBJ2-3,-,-,CSVLTGGGTDTQYF,TGCAGCGTTCTGACAGGTGGGGGTACAGATACGCAGTATTTT
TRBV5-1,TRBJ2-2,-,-,CASSRGQSNTGELFF,TGCGCCAGCAGCAGAGGACAGTCGAACACCGGGGAGCTGTTTTTT
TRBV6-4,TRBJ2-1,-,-,CASAPASSYNEQFF,TGTGCCAGCGCGCCTGCCAGCTCCTACAATGAGCAGTTCTTC
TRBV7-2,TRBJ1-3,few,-,CATKVAGGNTIYF,TGTGCCACCAAGGTGGCAGGGGGAAACACCATATATTTT
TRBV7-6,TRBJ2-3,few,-,CASSSSGLITDTQYF,TGTGCCAGCAGTTCCTCGGGACTCATCACAGATACGCAGTATTTT
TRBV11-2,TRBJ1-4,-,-,CASSPPGEPNEKLFF,TGTGCCAGCAGCCCGCCGGGGGAACCTAATGAAAAACTGTTTTTT
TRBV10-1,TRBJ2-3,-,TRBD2,CASSPGLAAHTDTQYF,TGCGCCAGCAGTCCCGGTCTAGCGGCGCACACAGATACGCAGTATTTT
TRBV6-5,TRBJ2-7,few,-,CASTLTGATEQYF,TGTGCCAGCACCCTCACGGGCGCGACGGAGCAGTACTTC
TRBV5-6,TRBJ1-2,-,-,CASSLVDTYTYGYTF,TGTGCCAGCAGCTTGGTGGACACCTACACCTATGGCTACACCTTC
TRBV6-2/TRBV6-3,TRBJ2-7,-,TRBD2,CASSPGTSVSEQYF,TGTGCCAGCAGCCCCGGGACTAGCGTGAGCGAGCAGTACTTC
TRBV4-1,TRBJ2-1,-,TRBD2,CASSQDRLAGQNEQFF,TGCGCCAGCAGCCAAGATCGGCTAGCGGGACAAAATGAGCAGTTCTTC
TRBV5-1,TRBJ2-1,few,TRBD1,CASSLGRDGTGKQFF,TGCGCCAGCAGCCTAGGCCGGGACGGGACAGGGAAGCAGTTCTTC
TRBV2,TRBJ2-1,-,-,CASSRDGRSSYNEQFF,TGTGCCAGCAGTCGGGATGGACGGAGCTCCTACAATGAGCAGTTCTTC
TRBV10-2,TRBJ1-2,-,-,CASSDRTANFYGYTF,TGCGCCAGCAGTGATCGGACAGCGAATTTCTATGGCTACACCTTC
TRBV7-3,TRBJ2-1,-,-,CASSQHSSYNEQFF,TGTGCCAGCAGCCAGCATAGCTCCTACAATGAGCAGTTCTTC
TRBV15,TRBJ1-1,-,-,CATSGRHPTEAFF,TGTGCCACCAGCGGGAGACATCCAACAGAAGCTTTCTTT
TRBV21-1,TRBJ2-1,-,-,CASSKLDRSNYNEQFF,TGTGCCAGCAGCAAACTTGACAGAAGTAATTACAATGAGCAGTTCTTC
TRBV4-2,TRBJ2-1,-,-,CASSPRTSESDNEQFF,TGTGCCAGCAGCCCTAGAACCAGCGAAAGTGACAATGAGCAGTTCTTC
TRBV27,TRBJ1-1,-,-,CASSLTGWGTEAFF,TGTGCCAGCAGTTTAACGGGTTGGGGCACTGAAGCTTTCTTT
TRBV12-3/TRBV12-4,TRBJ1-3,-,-,CAISGSGNTIYF,TGTGCCATCTCAGGGTCTGGAAACACCATATATTTT
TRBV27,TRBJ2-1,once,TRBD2,CASSPETSGAYNEQFF,TGTGCCAGCAGTCCAGAGACTAGCGGGGCTTACAATGAGCAGTTCTTC
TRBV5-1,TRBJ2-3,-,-,CASSLEGTQYF,TGCGCCAGCAGCTTGGAGGGTACGCAGTATTTT
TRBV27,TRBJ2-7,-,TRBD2,CASKGVTSGAYEQYYF,TGTGCCAGCAAGGGGGTAACTAGCGGGGCCTACGAGCAGTACTACTTC
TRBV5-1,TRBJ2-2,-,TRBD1,CASSFGTGSTGELFF,TGCGCCAGCAGCTTTGGGACAGGGAGCACCGGGGAGCTGTTTTTT
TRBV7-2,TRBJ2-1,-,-,CASSLGSGSYNEQFF,TGTGCCAGCAGCTTAGGTAGCGGTTCCTACAATGAGCAGTTCTTC
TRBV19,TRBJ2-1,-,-,CASSQRLPFSEQFF,TGTGCCAGTAGCCAAAGGCTCCCCTTTAGTGAGCAGTTCTTC